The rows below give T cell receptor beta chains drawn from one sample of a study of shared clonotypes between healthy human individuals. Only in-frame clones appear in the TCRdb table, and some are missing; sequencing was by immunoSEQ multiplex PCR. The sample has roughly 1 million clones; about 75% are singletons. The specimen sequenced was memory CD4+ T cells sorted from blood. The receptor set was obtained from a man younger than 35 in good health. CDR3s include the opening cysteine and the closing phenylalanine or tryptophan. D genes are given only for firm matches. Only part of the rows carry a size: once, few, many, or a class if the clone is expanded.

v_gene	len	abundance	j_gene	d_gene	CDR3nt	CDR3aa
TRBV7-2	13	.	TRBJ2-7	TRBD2	TGTGCCAGCAGTCGAGGACTAGCGGAAGAGCAGTACTTC	CASSRGLAEEQYF
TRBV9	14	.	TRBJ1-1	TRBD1	TGTGCCAGCAGCGCCCACCGGGACAGGGAAAAAGCTTTCTTT	CASSAHRDREKAFF
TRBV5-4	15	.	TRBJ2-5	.	TGTGCCAGCAGCTTGGGGGCTAGGGCTGAAGAGACCCAGTACTTC	CASSLGARAEETQYF
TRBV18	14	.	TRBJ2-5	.	TGTGCCAGCTCACCCCCTAGGCAGCAAGAGACCCAGTACTTC	CASSPPRQQETQYF
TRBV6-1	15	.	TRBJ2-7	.	TGTGCCAGCAGTACCGGAGGAATCAGCCCGTACGAGCAGTACTTC	CASSTGGISPYEQYF
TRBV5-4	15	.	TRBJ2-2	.	TGTGCCAGCAGCTTCGGAGGGCCGAACACCGGGGAGCTGTTTTTT	CASSFGGPNTGELFF
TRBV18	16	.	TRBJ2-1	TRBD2	TGTGCCAGCTCACCACCTGGACTAGCGGCCTACAATGAGCAGTTCTTC	CASSPPGLAAYNEQFF
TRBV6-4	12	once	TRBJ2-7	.	TGTGCCAGCGGAACCACGATCTACGAGCAGTACTTC	CASGTTIYEQYF
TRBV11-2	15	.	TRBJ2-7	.	TGTGCCAGCAGCTTAGAAGGGCAGGGCCCTTACGAGCAGTACTTC	CASSLEGQGPYEQYF
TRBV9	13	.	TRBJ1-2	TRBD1	TGTGCCAGCAGCTTGGACAGGAACTATGGCTACACCTTC	CASSLDRNYGYTF